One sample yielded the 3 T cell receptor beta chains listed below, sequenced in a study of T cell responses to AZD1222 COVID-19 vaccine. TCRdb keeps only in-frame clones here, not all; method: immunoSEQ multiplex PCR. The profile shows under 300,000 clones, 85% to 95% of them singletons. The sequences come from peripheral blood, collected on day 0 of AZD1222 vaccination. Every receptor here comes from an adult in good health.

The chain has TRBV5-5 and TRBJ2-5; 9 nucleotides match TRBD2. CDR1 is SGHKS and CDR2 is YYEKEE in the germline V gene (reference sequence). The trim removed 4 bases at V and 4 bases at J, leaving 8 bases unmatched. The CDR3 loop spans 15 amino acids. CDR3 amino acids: CASSGLAGGRETQYF. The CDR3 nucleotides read TGTGCCAGCAGCGGCCTCGCGGGGGGGCGAGAGACCCAGTACTTC.

The CDR3 sequence is CASSYDPNGYNEQFF. CDR3 bases: TGCGCCAGCAGCTACGACCCGAACGGGTACAATGAGCAGTTCTTC. The chain joins TRBV5-1 to TRBJ2-1, with no clear D. V lost 3 bases and J lost 4, with 14 bases in between. Germline CDR1 SGHRS, CDR2 YFSETQ. This CDR3 is 15 amino acids long.

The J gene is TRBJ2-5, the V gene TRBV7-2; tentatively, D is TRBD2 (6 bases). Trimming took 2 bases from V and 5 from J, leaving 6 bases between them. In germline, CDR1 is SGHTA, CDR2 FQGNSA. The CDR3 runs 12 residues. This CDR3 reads CASSLLAETQYF. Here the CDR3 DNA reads TGTGCCAGCAGCTTACTAGCGGAGACCCAGTACTTC.